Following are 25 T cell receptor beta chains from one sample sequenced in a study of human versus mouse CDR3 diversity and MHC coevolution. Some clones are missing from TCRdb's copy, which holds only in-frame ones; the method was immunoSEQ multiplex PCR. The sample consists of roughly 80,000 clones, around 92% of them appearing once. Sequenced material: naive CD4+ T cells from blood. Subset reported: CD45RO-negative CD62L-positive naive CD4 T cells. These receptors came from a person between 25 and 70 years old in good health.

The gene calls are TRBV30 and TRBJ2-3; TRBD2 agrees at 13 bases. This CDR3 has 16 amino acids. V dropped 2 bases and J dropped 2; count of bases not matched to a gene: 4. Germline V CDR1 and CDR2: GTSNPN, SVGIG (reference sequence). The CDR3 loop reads CAWSRGLAGVTDTQYF. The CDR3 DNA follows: TGTGCCTGGAGTAGAGGACTAGCGGGGGTCACAGATACGCAGTATTTT.

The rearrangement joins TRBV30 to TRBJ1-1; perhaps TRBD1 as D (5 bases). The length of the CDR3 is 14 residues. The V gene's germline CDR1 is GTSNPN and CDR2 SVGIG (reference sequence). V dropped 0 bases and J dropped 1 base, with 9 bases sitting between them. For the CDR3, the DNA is TGTGCCTGGAGTGTACAGGTTTGGAACACTGAAGCTTTCTTT. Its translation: CAWSVQVWNTEAFF.

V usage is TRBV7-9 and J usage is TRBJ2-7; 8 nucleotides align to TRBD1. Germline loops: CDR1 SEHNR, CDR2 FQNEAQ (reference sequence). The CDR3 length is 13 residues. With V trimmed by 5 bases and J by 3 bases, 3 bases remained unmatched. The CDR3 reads CASSTTGGYEQYF. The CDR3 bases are TGTGCCAGCAGCACCACAGGGGGCTACGAGCAGTACTTC.

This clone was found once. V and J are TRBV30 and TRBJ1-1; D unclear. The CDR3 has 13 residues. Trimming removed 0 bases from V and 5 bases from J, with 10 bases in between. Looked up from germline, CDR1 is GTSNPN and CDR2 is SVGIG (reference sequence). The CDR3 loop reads CAWSVELWTEAFF. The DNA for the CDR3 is TGTGCCTGGAGTGTAGAGTTATGGACTGAAGCTTTCTTT.

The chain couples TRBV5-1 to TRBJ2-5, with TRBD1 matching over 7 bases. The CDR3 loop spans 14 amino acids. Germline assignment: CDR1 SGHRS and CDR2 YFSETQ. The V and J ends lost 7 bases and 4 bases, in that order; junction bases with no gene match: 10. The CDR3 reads CASAEGASGETQYF. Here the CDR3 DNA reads TGCGCCAGCGCAGAGGGGGCATCGGGAGAGACCCAGTACTTC.

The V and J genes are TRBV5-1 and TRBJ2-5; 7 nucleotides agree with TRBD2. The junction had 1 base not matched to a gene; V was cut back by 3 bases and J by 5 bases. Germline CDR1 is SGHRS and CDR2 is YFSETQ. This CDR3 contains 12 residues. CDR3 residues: CASSWGGETQYF. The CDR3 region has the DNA TGCGCCAGCAGCTGGGGGGGGGAGACCCAGTACTTC.

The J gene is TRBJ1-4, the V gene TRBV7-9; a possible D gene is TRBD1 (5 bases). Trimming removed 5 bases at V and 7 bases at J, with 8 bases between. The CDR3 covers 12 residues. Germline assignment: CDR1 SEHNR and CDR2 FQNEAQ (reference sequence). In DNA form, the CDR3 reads TGTGCCAGCAGCCGCACAGGTGAAAAACTGTTTTTT. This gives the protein CASSRTGEKLFF.

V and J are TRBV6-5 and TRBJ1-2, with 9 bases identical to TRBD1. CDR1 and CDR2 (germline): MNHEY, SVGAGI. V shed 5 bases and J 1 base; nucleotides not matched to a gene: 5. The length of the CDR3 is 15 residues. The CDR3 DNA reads TGTGCCAGCAGTGCACAGGGGGCTTTTAACTATGGCTACACCTTC. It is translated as CASSAQGAFNYGYTF.

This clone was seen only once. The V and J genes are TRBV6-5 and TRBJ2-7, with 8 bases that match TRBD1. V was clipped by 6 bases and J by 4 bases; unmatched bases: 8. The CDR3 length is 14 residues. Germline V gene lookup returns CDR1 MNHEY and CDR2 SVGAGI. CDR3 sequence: CASRHRGFDYEQYF. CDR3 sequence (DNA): TGTGCCAGCAGACACAGGGGGTTCGATTACGAGCAGTACTTC.

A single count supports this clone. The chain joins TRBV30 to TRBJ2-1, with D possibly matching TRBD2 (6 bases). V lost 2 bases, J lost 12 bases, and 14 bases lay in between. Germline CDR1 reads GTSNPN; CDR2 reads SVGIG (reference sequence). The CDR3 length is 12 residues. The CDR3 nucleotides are TGTGCCTGGAGTCCCAACCGGGAGTTGCAGTTCTTC. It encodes CAWSPNRELQFF.

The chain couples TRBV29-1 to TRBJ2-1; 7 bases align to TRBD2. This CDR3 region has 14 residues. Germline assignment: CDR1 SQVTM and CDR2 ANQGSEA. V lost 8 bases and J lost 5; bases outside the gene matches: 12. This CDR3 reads CSLSRRLADNEQFF. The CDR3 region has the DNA TGCAGCCTCTCTAGGCGTCTAGCGGACAATGAGCAGTTCTTC.

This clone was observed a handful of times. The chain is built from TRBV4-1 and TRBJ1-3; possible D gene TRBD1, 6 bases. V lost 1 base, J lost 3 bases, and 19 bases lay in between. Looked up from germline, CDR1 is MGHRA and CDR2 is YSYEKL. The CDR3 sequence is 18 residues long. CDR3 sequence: CASSQASGRGVGGNTIYF. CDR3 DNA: TGCGCCAGCAGCCAAGCCTCGGGCAGGGGAGTAGGTGGAAACACCATATATTTT.

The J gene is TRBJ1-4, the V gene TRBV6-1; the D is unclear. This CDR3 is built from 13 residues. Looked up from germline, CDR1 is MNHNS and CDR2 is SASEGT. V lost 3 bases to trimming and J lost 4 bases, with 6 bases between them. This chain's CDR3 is CASSDYLNEKLFF. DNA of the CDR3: TGTGCCAGCAGTGACTATCTTAATGAAAAACTGTTTTTT.

This CDR3 reads CASSSVAGGPYEQYF. The DNA of the CDR3 is TGTGCCAGCAGTTCCGTGGCGGGGGGCCCCTACGAGCAGTACTTC. This rearrangement joins TRBV28 to TRBJ2-7; 8 bases are shared with TRBD2. V was pared by 4 bases and J by 2 bases, with 7 bases of the junction left unmatched. Germline-derived CDR1 and CDR2 are MDHEN and SYDVKM. CDR3 length equals 15 residues. The variable domain in full, with the rest retrieved from reference TRBV28 and TRBJ2-7, is DVKVTQSSRYLVKRTGEKVFLECVQDMDHENMFWYRQDPGLGLRLIYFSYDVKMKEKGDIPEGYSVSREKKERFSLILESASTNQTSMYLCASSSVAGGPYEQYFGPGTRLTVT.

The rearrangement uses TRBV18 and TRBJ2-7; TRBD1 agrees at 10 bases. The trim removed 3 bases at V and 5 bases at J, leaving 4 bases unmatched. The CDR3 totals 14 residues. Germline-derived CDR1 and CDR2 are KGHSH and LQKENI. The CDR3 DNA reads TGTGCCAGCTCACCGGGACAGGGGATACACGAGCAGTACTTC. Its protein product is CASSPGQGIHEQYF. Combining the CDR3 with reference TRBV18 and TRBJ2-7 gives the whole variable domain NAGVMQNPRHLVRRRGQEARLRCSPMKGHSHVYWYRQLPEEGLKFMVYLQKENIIDESGMPKERFSAEFPKEGPSILRIQQVVRGDSAAYFCASSPGQGIHEQYFGPGTRLTVT.

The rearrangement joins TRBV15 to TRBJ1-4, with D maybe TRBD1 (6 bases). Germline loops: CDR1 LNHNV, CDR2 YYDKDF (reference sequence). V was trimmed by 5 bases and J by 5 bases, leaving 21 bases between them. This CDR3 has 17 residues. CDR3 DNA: TGTGCCACCAGCTCGAGCCTAGCAGGGGCGGCAAATGAAAAACTGTTTTTT. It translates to CATSSSLAGAANEKLFF.

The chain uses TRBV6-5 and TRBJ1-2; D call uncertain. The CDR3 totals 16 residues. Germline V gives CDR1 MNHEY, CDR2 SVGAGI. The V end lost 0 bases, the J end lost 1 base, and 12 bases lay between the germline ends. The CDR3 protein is CASSYSGQLINYGYTF. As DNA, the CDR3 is TGTGCCAGCAGTTACTCGGGCCAACTCATTAACTATGGCTACACCTTC.

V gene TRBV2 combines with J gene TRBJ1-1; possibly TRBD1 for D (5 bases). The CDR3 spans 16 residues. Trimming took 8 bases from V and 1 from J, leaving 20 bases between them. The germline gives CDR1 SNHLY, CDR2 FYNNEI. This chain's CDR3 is CASRKGGAGQNTEAFF. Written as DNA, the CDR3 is TGTGCCAGCCGGAAGGGCGGGGCCGGTCAGAACACTGAAGCTTTCTTT.

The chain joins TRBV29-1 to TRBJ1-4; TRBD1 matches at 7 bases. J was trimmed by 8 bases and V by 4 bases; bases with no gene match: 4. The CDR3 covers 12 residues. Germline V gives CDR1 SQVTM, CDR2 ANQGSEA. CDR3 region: CSVGQGSEKLFF. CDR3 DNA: TGCAGCGTTGGACAGGGCAGCGAAAAACTGTTTTTT.

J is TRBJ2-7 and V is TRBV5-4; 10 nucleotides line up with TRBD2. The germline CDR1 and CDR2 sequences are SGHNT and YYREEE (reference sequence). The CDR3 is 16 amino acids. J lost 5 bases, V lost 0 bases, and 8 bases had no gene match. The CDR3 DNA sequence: TGTGCCAGCAGCTTGGCGGCTAGCGGGAGAGACCACGAGCAGTACTTC. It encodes CASSLAASGRDHEQYF.

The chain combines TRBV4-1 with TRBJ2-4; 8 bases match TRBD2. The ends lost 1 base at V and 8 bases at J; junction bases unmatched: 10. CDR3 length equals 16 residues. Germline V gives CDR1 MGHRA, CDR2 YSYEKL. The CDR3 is CASSQGRGDSRDIQYF. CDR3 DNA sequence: TGCGCCAGCAGCCAAGGGCGGGGGGATTCTAGAGACATTCAGTACTTC.

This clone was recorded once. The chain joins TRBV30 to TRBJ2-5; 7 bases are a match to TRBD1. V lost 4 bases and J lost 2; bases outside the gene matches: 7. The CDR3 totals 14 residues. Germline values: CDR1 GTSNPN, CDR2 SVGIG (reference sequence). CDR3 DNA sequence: TGTGCCTGGAACAGGGGCCGAGCACAAGAGACCCAGTACTTC. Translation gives CAWNRGRAQETQYF.

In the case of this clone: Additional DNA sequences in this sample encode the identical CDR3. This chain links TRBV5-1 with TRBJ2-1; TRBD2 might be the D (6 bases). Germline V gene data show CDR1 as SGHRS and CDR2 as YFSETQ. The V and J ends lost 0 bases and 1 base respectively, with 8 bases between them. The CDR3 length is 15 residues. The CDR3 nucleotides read TGCGCCAGCAGCTTGGGGGGGGATTCCTACAATGAGCAGTTCTTC. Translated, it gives CASSLGGDSYNEQFF.

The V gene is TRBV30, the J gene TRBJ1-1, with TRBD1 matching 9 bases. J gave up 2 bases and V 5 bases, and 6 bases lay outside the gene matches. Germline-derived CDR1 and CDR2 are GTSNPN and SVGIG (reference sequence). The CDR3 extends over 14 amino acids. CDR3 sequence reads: CAWGLQGANTEAFF. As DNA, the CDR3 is TGTGCCTGGGGCTTACAGGGGGCAAACACTGAAGCTTTCTTT.

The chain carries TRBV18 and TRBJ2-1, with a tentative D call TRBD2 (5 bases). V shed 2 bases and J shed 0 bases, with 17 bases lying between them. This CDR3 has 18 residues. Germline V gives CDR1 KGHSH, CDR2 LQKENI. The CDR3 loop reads CASSPSIERFGSYNEQFF. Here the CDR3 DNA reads TGTGCCAGCTCACCATCAATAGAGCGGTTTGGCTCCTACAATGAGCAGTTCTTC.